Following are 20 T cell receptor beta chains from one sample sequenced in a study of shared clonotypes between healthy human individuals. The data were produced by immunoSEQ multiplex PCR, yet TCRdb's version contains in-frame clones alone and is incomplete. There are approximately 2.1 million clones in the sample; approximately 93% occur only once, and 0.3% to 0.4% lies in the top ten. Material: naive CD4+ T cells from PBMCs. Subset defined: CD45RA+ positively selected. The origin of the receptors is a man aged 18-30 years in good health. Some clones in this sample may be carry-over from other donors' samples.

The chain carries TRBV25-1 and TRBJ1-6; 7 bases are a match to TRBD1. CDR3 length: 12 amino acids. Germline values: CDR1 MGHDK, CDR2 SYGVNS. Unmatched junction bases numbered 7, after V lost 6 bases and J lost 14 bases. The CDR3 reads CASSRQGLALHF. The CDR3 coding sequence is TGTGCCAGCAGCAGACAGGGTCTGGCCCTCCACTTT.

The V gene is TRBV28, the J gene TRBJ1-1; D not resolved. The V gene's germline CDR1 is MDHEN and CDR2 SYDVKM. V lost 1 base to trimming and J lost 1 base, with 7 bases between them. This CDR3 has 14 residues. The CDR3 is CASSLFLPNTEAFF. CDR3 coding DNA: TGTGCCAGCAGTTTATTCCTCCCGAACACTGAAGCTTTCTTT.

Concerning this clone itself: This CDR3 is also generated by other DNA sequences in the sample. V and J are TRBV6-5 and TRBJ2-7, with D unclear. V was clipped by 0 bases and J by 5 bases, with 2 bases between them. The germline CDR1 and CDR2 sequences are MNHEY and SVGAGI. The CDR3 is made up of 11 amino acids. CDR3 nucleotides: TGTGCCAGCAGTTACTCAGACGAGCAGTACTTC. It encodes CASSYSDEQYF.

The CDR3 DNA sequence: TGTGCCAGCAGCGCCGACAGTACGAACACCGGGGAGCTGTTTTTT. This translates into CASSADSTNTGELFF. The genes are TRBV5-4 and TRBJ2-2; TRBD1 might be the D (5 bases). Per germline, CDR1 SGHNT and CDR2 YYREEE (reference sequence). The CDR3 is 15 residues long. V was clipped by 4 bases and J by 0 bases, with 10 bases between them.

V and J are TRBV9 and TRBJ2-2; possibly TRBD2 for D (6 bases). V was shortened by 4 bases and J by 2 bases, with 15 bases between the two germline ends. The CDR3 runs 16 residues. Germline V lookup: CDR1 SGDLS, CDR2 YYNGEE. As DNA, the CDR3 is TGTGCCAGCAGCTCAAAGGCGGGAACCAACACCGGGGAGCTGTTTTTT. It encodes CASSSKAGTNTGELFF.

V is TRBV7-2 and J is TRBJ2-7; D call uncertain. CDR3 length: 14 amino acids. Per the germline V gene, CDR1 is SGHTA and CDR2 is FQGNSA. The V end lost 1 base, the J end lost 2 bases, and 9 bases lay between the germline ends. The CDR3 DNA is TGTGCCAGCAGCTTAGTCCCTCAGCCCTACGAGCAGTACTTC. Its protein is CASSLVPQPYEQYF.

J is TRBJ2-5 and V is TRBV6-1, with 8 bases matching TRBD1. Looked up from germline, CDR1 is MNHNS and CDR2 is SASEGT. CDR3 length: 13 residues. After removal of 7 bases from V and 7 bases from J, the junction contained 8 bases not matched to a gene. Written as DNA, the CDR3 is TGTGCCAGCACTACGGACAGGGTTGGGACCCAGTACTTC. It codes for CASTTDRVGTQYF.

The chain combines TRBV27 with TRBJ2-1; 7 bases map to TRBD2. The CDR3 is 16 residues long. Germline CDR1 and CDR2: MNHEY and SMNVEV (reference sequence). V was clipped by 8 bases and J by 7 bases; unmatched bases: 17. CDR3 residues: CASWPEGGSAKNEQFF. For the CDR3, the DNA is TGTGCCAGCTGGCCAGAGGGCGGGAGCGCTAAGAATGAGCAGTTCTTC.

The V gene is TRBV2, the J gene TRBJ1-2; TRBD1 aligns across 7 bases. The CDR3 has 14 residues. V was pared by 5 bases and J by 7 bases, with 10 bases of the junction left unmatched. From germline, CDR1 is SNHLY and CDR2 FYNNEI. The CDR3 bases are TGTGCCAGCAGTACCCGACAGGGTAGTATTGGCTACACCTTC. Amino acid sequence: CASSTRQGSIGYTF.

The CDR3: CASSPSTSAYNEQFF. As DNA, the CDR3 is TGCGCCAGCAGTCCCTCGACTAGCGCCTACAATGAGCAGTTCTTC. This sequence joins TRBV5-1 and TRBJ2-1; 8 bases agree with TRBD2. V was pared by 5 bases and J by 2 bases, with 6 bases of the junction left unmatched. CDR3 size: 15 residues. Germline-derived CDR1 and CDR2 are SGHRS and YFSETQ.

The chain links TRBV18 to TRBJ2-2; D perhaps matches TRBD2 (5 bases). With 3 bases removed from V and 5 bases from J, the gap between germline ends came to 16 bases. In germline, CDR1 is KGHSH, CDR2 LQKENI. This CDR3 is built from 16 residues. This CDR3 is CASSPFGGGGTGELFF. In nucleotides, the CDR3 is TGTGCCAGCTCACCTTTTGGCGGTGGAGGAACCGGGGAGCTGTTTTTT. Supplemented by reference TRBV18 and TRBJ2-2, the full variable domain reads NAGVMQNPRHLVRRRGQEARLRCSPMKGHSHVYWYRQLPEEGLKFMVYLQKENIIDESGMPKERFSAEFPKEGPSILRIQQVVRGDSAAYFCASSPFGGGGTGELFFGEGSRLTVL.

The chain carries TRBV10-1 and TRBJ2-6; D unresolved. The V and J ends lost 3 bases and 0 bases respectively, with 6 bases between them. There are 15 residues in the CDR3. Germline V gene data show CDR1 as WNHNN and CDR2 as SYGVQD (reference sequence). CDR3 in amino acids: CASSEGRSGANVLTF. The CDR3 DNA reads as TGCGCCAGCAGTGAAGGCCGCTCTGGGGCCAACGTCCTGACTTTC.

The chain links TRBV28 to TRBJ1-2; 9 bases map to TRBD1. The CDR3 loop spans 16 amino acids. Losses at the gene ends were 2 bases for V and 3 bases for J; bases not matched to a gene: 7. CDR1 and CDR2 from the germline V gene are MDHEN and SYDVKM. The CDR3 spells CASSLTGQGYYYGYTF. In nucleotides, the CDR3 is TGTGCCAGCAGTTTAACGGGACAGGGCTACTACTATGGCTACACCTTC.

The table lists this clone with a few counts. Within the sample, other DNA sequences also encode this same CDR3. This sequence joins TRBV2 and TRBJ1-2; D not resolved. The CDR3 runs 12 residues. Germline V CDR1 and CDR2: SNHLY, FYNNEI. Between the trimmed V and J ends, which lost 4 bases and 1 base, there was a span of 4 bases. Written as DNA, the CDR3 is TGTGCCAGCAGTGGAGGTAACTATGGCTACACCTTC. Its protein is CASSGGNYGYTF. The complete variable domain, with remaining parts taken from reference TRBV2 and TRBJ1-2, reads EPEVTQTPSHQVTQMGQEVILRCVPISNHLYFYWYRQILGQKVEFLVSFYNNEISEKSEIFDDQFSVERPDGSNFTLKIRSTKLEDSAMYFCASSGGNYGYTFGSGTRLTVV.

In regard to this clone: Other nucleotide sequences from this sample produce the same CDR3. In DNA form, the CDR3 reads TGCGCCAGCAGCTTGGAAGCAATAAACTATGGCTACACCTTC. Amino acid sequence: CASSLEAINYGYTF. The chain couples TRBV5-1 to TRBJ1-2; D is ambiguous. Germline CDR1 is SGHRS and CDR2 is YFSETQ. This CDR3 region has 14 residues. V was cut by 0 bases and J by 2 bases, with 8 bases left in between.

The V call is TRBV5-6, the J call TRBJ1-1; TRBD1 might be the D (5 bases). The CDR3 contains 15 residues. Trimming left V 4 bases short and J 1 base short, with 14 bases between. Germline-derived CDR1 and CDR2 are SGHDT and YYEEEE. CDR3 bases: TGTGCCAGCAGCCCAGCACATGGGGGGAACACTGAAGCTTTCTTT. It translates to CASSPAHGGNTEAFF.

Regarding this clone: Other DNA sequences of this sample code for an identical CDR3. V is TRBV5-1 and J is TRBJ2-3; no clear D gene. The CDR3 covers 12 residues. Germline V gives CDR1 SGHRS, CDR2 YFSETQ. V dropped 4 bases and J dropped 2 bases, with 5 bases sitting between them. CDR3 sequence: CASSPNTDTQYF. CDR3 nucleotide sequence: TGCGCCAGCAGCCCTAACACAGATACGCAGTATTTT.

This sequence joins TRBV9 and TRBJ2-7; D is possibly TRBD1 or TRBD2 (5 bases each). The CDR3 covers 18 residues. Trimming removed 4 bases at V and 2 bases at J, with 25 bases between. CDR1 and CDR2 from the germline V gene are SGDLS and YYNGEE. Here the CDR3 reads CASSPRVGAREPTYEQYF. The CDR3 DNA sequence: TGTGCCAGCAGCCCGAGGGTAGGGGCGCGCGAACCTACCTACGAGCAGTACTTC. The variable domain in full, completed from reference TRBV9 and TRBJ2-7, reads DSGVTQTPKHLITATGQRVTLRCSPRSGDLSVYWYQQSLDQGLQFLIQYYNGEERAKGNILERFSAQQFPDLHSELNLSSLELGDSALYFCASSPRVGAREPTYEQYFGPGTRLTVT.

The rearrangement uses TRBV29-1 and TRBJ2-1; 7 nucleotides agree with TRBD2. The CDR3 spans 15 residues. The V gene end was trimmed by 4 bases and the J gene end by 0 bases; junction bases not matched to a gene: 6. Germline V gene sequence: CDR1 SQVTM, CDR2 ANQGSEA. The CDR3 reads CSVGGGTRSYNEQFF. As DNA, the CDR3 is TGCAGCGTTGGGGGAGGGACCCGCTCCTACAATGAGCAGTTCTTC.

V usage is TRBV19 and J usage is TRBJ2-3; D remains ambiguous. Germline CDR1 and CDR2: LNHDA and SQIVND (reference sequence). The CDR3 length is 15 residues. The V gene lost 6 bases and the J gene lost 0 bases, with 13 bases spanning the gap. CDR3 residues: CASSFLSASTDTQYF. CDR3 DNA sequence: TGTGCCAGTAGCTTTCTCTCCGCCAGCACAGATACGCAGTATTTT.